This T cell receptor (beta chain) came from a study of tumor and adjacent non-tumor tissue in lung cancer. Whole-study context: Patients were aged about 30 to 85, roughly nine men and a handful of women, stage I to III. Points from the study as a whole: Tumor repertoires had a smaller top 100 clone share than normal lung.

Germline values: CDR1 MGHRA, CDR2 YSYEKL. The CDR3 sequence is 15 residues long. No cell sorting was done before RNA was extracted from the tissue. TCRbeta libraries were built with three rounds of nested PCR, modified from ARM-PCR. TCRdb itself ran the multiplex PCR reads through MiXCR, one entry per CDR3 protein. This table holds 90,000 to 130,000 distinct CDR3 sequences, nearly 85% found once. The count of this clonotype is one. As yet, its antigen is unknown. A read error may produce the germline difference seen at one junction end. This chain joins TRBV4-1 and TRBJ1-5; D unclear. The sequence came from a man between 70 and 80 years old with non-small cell lung cancer. Sequenced sample: lung tumor tissue. CDR3 in DNA: TGCGCCAGCAGCCAAGATCTGCAGCCCAATCAGCCACAGCATTTT. This sequence encodes CASSQDLQPNQPQHF.